One and the same sample provided the 12 T cell receptor beta chains below, sequenced in a study of T cell responses to AZD1222 COVID-19 vaccine. Generated by immunoSEQ multiplex PCR, the TCRdb table keeps only in-frame clones and is missing some. The table includes some 130,000 clones, approximately 88% detected once. The sample was peripheral blood, taken on day 0 of AZD1222 vaccination. All receptors derive from an adult in good health.

The genes are TRBV5-5 and TRBJ1-5; D possibly corresponds to TRBD1 (6 bases). The CDR3 contains 16 residues. Trimming left V 3 bases short and J 3 bases short, with 16 bases between. Germline V gene sequence: CDR1 SGHKS, CDR2 YYEKEE (reference sequence). Written as DNA, the CDR3 is TGTGCCAGCAGCTCACCGGACAGTAATATCAATCAGCCCCAGCATTTT. The encoded protein is CASSSPDSNINQPQHF.

The sample holds many counts of this clone. The rearrangement links TRBV27 to TRBJ1-4; 7 nucleotides line up with TRBD1. Germline-derived CDR1 and CDR2 are MNHEY and SMNVEV (reference sequence). The CDR3 spans 16 residues. J lost 4 bases, V lost 3 bases, and 8 bases had no gene match. Here the CDR3 reads CASSFTGVSDNEKLFF. The DNA for the CDR3 is TGTGCCAGCAGTTTCACAGGGGTCTCAGATAATGAAAAACTGTTTTTT.

This clone showed up just once. The chain employs TRBV7-9 and TRBJ1-3; no definite D call. The CDR3 consists of 14 residues. Germline values: CDR1 SEHNR, CDR2 FQNEAQ (reference sequence). Trimming removed 6 bases from V and 3 bases from J, with 12 bases in between. This CDR3 is CASSSPQYGNTIYF. DNA for the CDR3: TGTGCCAGCAGTTCCCCGCAATATGGAAACACCATATATTTT.

The chain is built from TRBV18 and TRBJ1-5; no firm D call. Trimming left V 3 bases short and J 3 bases short, with 15 bases between. The CDR3 is made up of 16 amino acids. Germline CDR1 and CDR2: KGHSH and LQKENI. Here the CDR3 DNA reads TGTGCCAGCTCACCGGCATTAACCATGAACAATCAGCCCCAGCATTTT. Translated: CASSPALTMNNQPQHF.

This clone was counted once. The genes are TRBV30 and TRBJ1-6; D not resolved. This CDR3 has 12 amino acids. CDR1 is GTSNPN and CDR2 is SVGIG in the germline V gene (reference sequence). V lost 2 bases, J lost 7 bases, and 6 bases lay in between. This CDR3 reads CAWSLLNSPLHF. The CDR3 coding sequence is TGTGCCTGGAGTCTCCTAAATTCACCCCTCCACTTT.

The genes are TRBV28 and TRBJ1-6; D ambiguous. V dropped 8 bases and J dropped 4 bases, with 15 bases sitting between them. The CDR3 is 15 residues long. CDR1 and CDR2 (germline): MDHEN, SYDVKM. The CDR3 DNA follows: TGTGCCAGCGATAGGTCCGTAGGGTATAATTCACCCCTCCACTTT. Amino acids: CASDRSVGYNSPLHF.

V gene TRBV6-1 combines with J gene TRBJ2-7; D not resolved. CDR1 is MNHNS and CDR2 is SASEGT in the germline V gene. This CDR3 region has 16 residues. Trimming left V 1 base short and J 1 base short, with 14 bases between. CDR3 sequence reads: CASSEVQLGYSYEQYF. The DNA for the CDR3 is TGTGCCAGCAGTGAAGTTCAGTTGGGATATTCCTACGAGCAGTACTTC.

There are a few counts of this clone. This chain links TRBV6-5 with TRBJ1-6, with a weak D call TRBD1 (5 bases). In germline, CDR1 is MNHEY, CDR2 SVGAGI. CDR3 length: 16 residues. Trimming shortened V by 0 bases and J by 10 bases, and 16 bases separated the two germline ends. This CDR3 is CASSYSNQGSGSPLHF. Here the CDR3 DNA reads TGTGCCAGCAGTTACTCGAATCAGGGTAGCGGGTCACCCCTCCACTTT.

V usage is TRBV7-2 and J usage is TRBJ2-3, with D hard to call. Germline CDR1 SGHTA, CDR2 FQGNSA. V shed 0 bases and J shed 4 bases, with 11 bases lying between them. The length of the CDR3 is 15 residues. The CDR3 spells CASSLAVVSADTQYF. Written as DNA, the CDR3 is TGTGCCAGCAGCTTAGCGGTCGTAAGCGCAGATACGCAGTATTTT.

Only a few counts were recorded for this clone. The V and J genes are TRBV7-2 and TRBJ2-2; 13 nucleotides align to TRBD2. Trimming cost V 5 bases and J 5 bases; bases outside gene matches: 5. CDR3 size: 16 residues. Germline assignment: CDR1 SGHTA and CDR2 FQGNSA. CDR3 in amino acids: CASSPGLAGVTGELFF. CDR3 coding DNA: TGTGCCAGCAGCCCAGGACTAGCGGGGGTGACCGGGGAGCTGTTTTTT.

The chain is built from TRBV28 and TRBJ1-1; weak D call: TRBD1 (5 bases). Germline V gene lookup returns CDR1 MDHEN and CDR2 SYDVKM. V lost 8 bases and J 1 base, leaving 17 bases between the germline ends. This CDR3 spans 15 amino acids. In DNA, the CDR3 is TGTGCCAGCCTGTCTTCCCAGGGAGGGAACACTGAAGCTTTCTTT. Translating it yields CASLSSQGGNTEAFF.

The count of this clone is one. The rearrangement links TRBV15 to TRBJ2-4, with 12 bases fitting TRBD2. V lost 0 bases to trimming and J lost 0 bases; unmatched junction nucleotides: 6. Germline V CDR1 and CDR2: LNHNV, YYDKDF (reference sequence). CDR3 length: 19 residues. The CDR3 nucleotides are TGTGCCACCAGCAGAGAGACTAGCGGGGGCGATCTAGCCAAAAACATTCAGTACTTC. Protein: CATSRETSGGDLAKNIQYF.